A single sample gave rise to the 10 T cell receptor beta chains below, sequenced in a study of beta chain features in type 1 diabetes (dated by TCRdb to the late 2010s). Library method: the immunoSEQ multiplex PCR assay. The entire isolated RNA was reverse transcribed using the High Capacity cDNA Reverse Transcription Kit, and thus expressed TCRB transcripts were sequenced. In TCRdb, the immuneACCESS table is reduced to in-frame sequences with V and J assigned. These tables do not hold every clone; where another copy was compared, an unresolved V gene accounts for under half, and the others remain unexplained. For this sample the table gives roughly 250,000 clones, of which over 8.5% were detected only once. The ten largest clones add up to about 0.037% of the sample. The sequencing sample was made of naive CD4+ T cells from blood. The cell subset or site tag for this specimen amounts to: true naive CD4+ T cells. Every receptor here comes from a woman aged 18-29 years in good health.

The rearrangement uses TRBV5-1 and TRBJ1-1; 7 bases match TRBD1. Germline V gives CDR1 SGHRS, CDR2 YFSETQ. Trimming cost V 5 bases and J 3 bases; bases outside gene matches: 4. The CDR3 spans 13 residues. CDR3 region: CASSTTGDTEAFF. CDR3 DNA: TGCGCCAGCAGTACTACAGGGGACACTGAAGCTTTCTTT. Full variable domain (missing parts from reference TRBV5-1 and TRBJ1-1): KAGVTQTPRYLIKTRGQQVTLSCSPISGHRSVSWYQQTPGQGLQFLFEYFSETQRNKGNFPGRFSGRQFSNSRSEMNVSTLELGDSALYLCASSTTGDTEAFFGQGTRLTVV.

This clone was observed a handful of times. The rearrangement joins TRBV4-1 to TRBJ1-5; TRBD1 aligns across 9 bases. The V segment lost 3 bases and the J segment 2 bases; nucleotides outside the gene matches: 5. CDR3 length: 16 amino acids. The V gene's germline CDR1 is MGHRA and CDR2 YSYEKL. CDR3 in amino acids: CASSQVQGAGNQPQHF. The DNA of the CDR3 is TGCGCCAGCAGCCAGGTACAGGGGGCCGGCAATCAGCCCCAGCATTTT.

This chain links TRBV7-6 with TRBJ2-3, with TRBD1 identical over 10 bases. This CDR3 comprises 16 residues. Germline V gives CDR1 SGHVS, CDR2 FNYEAQ. Germline trimming cut 5 bases from V and 1 base from J; bases unmatched to any gene: 6. The chain's CDR3 is CASSTSTGGRTDTQYF. In DNA form, the CDR3 reads TGTGCCAGCAGCACTTCGACAGGGGGCCGCACAGATACGCAGTATTTT.

The rearrangement joins TRBV6-6 to TRBJ1-1; D is perhaps TRBD1 (6 bases). This CDR3 region has 13 residues. Germline V gives CDR1 MNHNY, CDR2 SVGAGI (reference sequence). With 7 bases removed from V and 4 bases from J, the gap between germline ends came to 13 bases. The DNA for the CDR3 is TGTGCCAGCAAATACAGGGCGGGCACTGAAGCTTTCTTT. Residues: CASKYRAGTEAFF.

This clone was observed a few times. This chain uses TRBV2 with TRBJ2-2; D is unresolved. The V gene's germline CDR1 is SNHLY and CDR2 FYNNEI. Trimming left V 6 bases short and J 4 bases short, with 9 bases between. The CDR3 runs to 13 residues. CDR3 sequence reads: CASSKESTGELFF. CDR3 nucleotide sequence: TGTGCCAGCAGCAAGGAGAGCACCGGGGAGCTGTTTTTT.

This clone was counted between two and nine times. The chain is built from TRBV5-1 and TRBJ2-5, with 7 nucleotides matching TRBD2. Germline CDR1 reads SGHRS; CDR2 reads YFSETQ. The V and J ends lost 0 bases and 2 bases, in that order; junction bases with no gene match: 10. CDR3 length: 17 residues. As DNA, the CDR3 is TGCGCCAGCAGCTTGGTGTTGTCGGGGGGTTGGCAAGAGACCCAGTACTTC. It encodes CASSLVLSGGWQETQYF. Combining the CDR3 with reference TRBV5-1 and TRBJ2-5 gives the whole variable domain KAGVTQTPRYLIKTRGQQVTLSCSPISGHRSVSWYQQTPGQGLQFLFEYFSETQRNKGNFPGRFSGRQFSNSRSEMNVSTLELGDSALYLCASSLVLSGGWQETQYFGPGTRLLVL.

This clone occurred a few times. The V and J genes are TRBV10-3 and TRBJ2-7, with 8 bases aligning to TRBD1. CDR3 size: 14 residues. The V gene end was trimmed by 6 bases and the J gene end by 1 base; junction bases not matched to a gene: 5. Germline V gene data show CDR1 as ENHRY and CDR2 as SYGVKD. In DNA, the CDR3 is TGTGCCATCAGATCCGGGACAGGTTCCTACGAGCAGTACTTC. This codes for CAIRSGTGSYEQYF.

This clone was seen more than once but under ten times. This chain joins TRBV4-1 and TRBJ2-7; 10 bases align to TRBD1. Germline trimming cut 0 bases from V and 5 bases from J; bases unmatched to any gene: 10. This CDR3 has 17 amino acids. Germline values: CDR1 MGHRA, CDR2 YSYEKL. CDR3 DNA sequence: TGCGCCAGCAGCCAAGAGCAGACAGGGGGCCTTTCGCACGAGCAGTACTTC. Its translation is CASSQEQTGGLSHEQYF.

This clone was seen more than once but under ten times. This chain links TRBV6-5 with TRBJ2-6; 7 bases are a match to TRBD1. Trimming removed 6 bases from V and 6 bases from J; junction bases left unmatched: 8. CDR3 length equals 15 residues. Germline V gene sequence: CDR1 MNHEY, CDR2 SVGAGI. CDR3 amino acids: CASRPTGVKANVLTF. The CDR3 nucleotides are TGTGCCAGCAGGCCTACAGGGGTCAAGGCCAACGTCCTGACTTTC.

V is TRBV7-2 and J is TRBJ1-1; unclear D gene. Between the trimmed V and J ends, which lost 2 bases and 0 bases, there was a span of 7 bases. Germline CDR1 and CDR2: SGHTA and FQGNSA. This CDR3 is built from 14 residues. The CDR3 is CASSLQYMNTEAFF. DNA for the CDR3: TGTGCCAGCAGCTTACAGTACATGAACACTGAAGCTTTCTTT.